Presented here are 21 T cell receptor beta chains from one specimen sequenced in a study of brain T cells in children with intractable seizures (dated by TCRdb to about 2021). To prepare the library, the immunoSEQ multiplex PCR assay was applied. TCRdb holds this immuneACCESS table with in-frame rearrangements only. Some clones are missing; in checked studies, unresolved V genes explain under half, and the rest has no known cause. Present in this sample are some 76,000 clones, roughly 91% of which were seen just once. In total, the top ten clones hold over 1.5% of the sample. Interpreted using the paper, the time point label stands for: resected brain tissue, or blood drawn just prior to surgery. Source: peripheral blood, taken at surgery. These receptors all come from a boy under three years old with tuberous sclerosis and intractable seizures.

This clone has a handful of counts. An end of the junction differs from the germline gene, which may be a read error. The rearrangement uses TRBV27 and TRBJ2-1; 10 nucleotides line up with TRBD2. This CDR3 has 14 amino acids. Germline assignment: CDR1 MNHEY and CDR2 SMNVEV (reference sequence). CDR3 DNA sequence: TGTGCCAGCAGACGGACTAGCGGATACACTGAGCAGTTCTTC. Translating gives CASRRTSGYTEQFF.

The chain is built from TRBV10-3 and TRBJ2-1; D unclear. The germline V gene encodes CDR1 ENHRY and CDR2 SYGVKD. V was trimmed by 3 bases and J by 5 bases, leaving 11 bases between them. The length of the CDR3 is 14 residues. This chain's CDR3 is CAISEMVGDNEQFF. The CDR3 coding sequence is TGTGCCATCAGTGAAATGGTAGGAGACAATGAGCAGTTCTTC.

The rearrangement links TRBV30 to TRBJ2-1; 15 bases match TRBD2. In germline, CDR1 is GTSNPN, CDR2 SVGIG (reference sequence). CDR3 length equals 17 residues. V was pared by 3 bases and J by 5 bases, with 8 bases of the junction left unmatched. The CDR3 region is CAWSLGLAGGYNNEQFF. The CDR3 DNA sequence: TGTGCCTGGAGCCTAGGACTAGCGGGAGGGTACAACAATGAGCAGTTCTTC.

The chain joins TRBV9 to TRBJ2-7, with 7 bases that match TRBD1. This CDR3 contains 15 residues. After removal of 4 bases from V and 1 base from J, the junction contained 8 bases not matched to a gene. In germline, CDR1 is SGDLS, CDR2 YYNGEE. The CDR3 loop reads CASSTGTALSYEQYF. The CDR3 bases are TGTGCCAGCAGCACTGGGACAGCCCTTTCCTACGAGCAGTACTTC.

The table lists this clone with a few counts. The CDR3 DNA sequence: TGCGCCAGCAGCTTGGGGGCTAGTGCTAGCACAGATACGCAGTATTTT. The encoded protein is CASSLGASASTDTQYF. V usage is TRBV5-1 and J usage is TRBJ2-3; no reliable D call. The CDR3 totals 16 residues. Deletions cut 0 bases from V and 0 bases from J, with 11 bases between. Germline CDR1 SGHRS, CDR2 YFSETQ. Variable domain in full (rest from reference TRBV5-1 and TRBJ2-3): KAGVTQTPRYLIKTRGQQVTLSCSPISGHRSVSWYQQTPGQGLQFLFEYFSETQRNKGNFPGRFSGRQFSNSRSEMNVSTLELGDSALYLCASSLGASASTDTQYFGPGTRLTVL.

The chain combines TRBV20-1 with TRBJ2-5, with unresolved D. The CDR3 runs to 10 residues. V was cut by 5 bases and J by 4 bases, with 5 bases left in between. From germline, CDR1 is DFQATT and CDR2 SNEGSKA (reference sequence). The CDR3 is CSAFGETQYF. Written as DNA, the CDR3 is TGCAGTGCTTTCGGAGAGACCCAGTACTTC.

V and J are TRBV11-2 and TRBJ2-3; 11 bases are a match to TRBD2. V was pared by 5 bases and J by 4 bases, with 17 bases of the junction left unmatched. This CDR3 is built from 19 residues. CDR1 is SGHAT and CDR2 is FQNNGV in the germline V gene. CDR3 in amino acids: CASSTYGGLAGGGADTQYF. CDR3 DNA sequence: TGTGCCAGCAGCACATATGGGGGGCTAGCGGGAGGTGGCGCAGATACGCAGTATTTT.

The gene calls are TRBV25-1 and TRBJ1-1; D unclear. V lost 6 bases, J lost 2 bases, and 7 bases lay in between. Germline-derived CDR1 and CDR2 are MGHDK and SYGVNS. The CDR3 is 12 amino acids. Written as DNA, the CDR3 is TGTGCCAGCAGCCACCTCAACACTGAAGCTTTCTTT. This encodes CASSHLNTEAFF.

CDR3 nucleotide sequence: TGTGCCAGCAGCCGGGGGACGAACACCGGGGAGCTGTTTTTT. Encoded protein: CASSRGTNTGELFF. The V call is TRBV4-2, the J call TRBJ2-2; the D gene could be TRBD1 or TRBD2 (5 bases each). V lost 4 bases and J 0 bases, leaving 6 bases between the germline ends. Germline V gives CDR1 LGHNA, CDR2 YNFKEQ. The CDR3 loop spans 14 amino acids.

The chain carries TRBV6-5 and TRBJ1-2, with 9 nucleotides matching TRBD1. From germline, CDR1 is MNHEY and CDR2 SVGAGI. J was trimmed by 11 bases and V by 6 bases; bases with no gene match: 10. The CDR3 contains 13 residues. The chain's CDR3 is CASRPGTGKDYTF. The DNA of the CDR3 is TGTGCCAGCAGACCTGGGACAGGGAAGGATTACACCTTC.

This clone has a handful of counts. The V gene is TRBV7-2, the J gene TRBJ1-5; TRBD1 is a possible D gene (5 bases). The V and J ends lost 4 bases and 4 bases respectively, with 17 bases between them. The CDR3 consists of 16 residues. Germline V lookup: CDR1 SGHTA, CDR2 FQGNSA. The CDR3 coding sequence is TGTGCCAGCAGCTCCACGGCCGGCGGGGGAAATCAGCCCCAGCATTTT. It encodes CASSSTAGGGNQPQHF.

V and J are TRBV9 and TRBJ2-5, with D perhaps TRBD2 (5 bases). The length of the CDR3 is 15 residues. Trimming cost V 3 bases and J 2 bases, with 14 bases left between them. CDR1 is SGDLS and CDR2 is YYNGEE in the germline V gene. In nucleotides, the CDR3 is TGTGCCAGCAGCGCCTATTCCGGGGAACAAGAGACCCAGTACTTC. It specifies CASSAYSGEQETQYF. Full variable domain (rest looked up from reference TRBV9 and TRBJ2-5): DSGVTQTPKHLITATGQRVTLRCSPRSGDLSVYWYQQSLDQGLQFLIQYYNGEERAKGNILERFSAQQFPDLHSELNLSSLELGDSALYFCASSAYSGEQETQYFGPGTRLLVL.

The rearrangement uses TRBV27 and TRBJ2-3; 7 bases align to TRBD2. CDR1 is MNHEY and CDR2 is SMNVEV in the germline V gene (reference sequence). The junction had 26 bases not matched to a gene; V was cut back by 7 bases and J by 4 bases. The CDR3 contains 20 residues. CDR3 sequence reads: CASTSSSGISGAREADTQYF. For the CDR3, the DNA is TGTGCCAGCACCTCCTCGTCCGGGATTTCCGGGGCCCGGGAGGCAGATACGCAGTATTTT.

The chain is built from TRBV7-8 and TRBJ2-5; 9 nucleotides agree with TRBD1. J lost 6 bases, V lost 3 bases, and 11 bases had no gene match. From germline, CDR1 is SGHVS and CDR2 FQNEAQ. This CDR3 region has 16 residues. CDR3 in DNA: TGTGCCAGCAGCTTCCCGGGACAGGGAGGTTCAAAGACCCAGTACTTC. Protein sequence: CASSFPGQGGSKTQYF.

This chain uses TRBV7-9 with TRBJ1-2; weak D call: TRBD1 (5 bases). Trimming stripped 2 bases from V and 2 bases from J, with 15 bases between. Germline V gene sequence: CDR1 SEHNR, CDR2 FQNEAQ (reference sequence). The CDR3 totals 16 residues. The CDR3 here is CASSLPQVTANYGYTF. The CDR3 region has the DNA TGTGCCAGCAGCTTACCACAGGTCACGGCCAACTATGGCTACACCTTC.

The chain has TRBV28 and TRBJ1-1, with D possibly being TRBD1 (5 bases). The CDR3 loop spans 13 amino acids. Per germline, CDR1 MDHEN and CDR2 SYDVKM. The germline V and J ends were trimmed by 6 bases and 0 bases, with 8 bases remaining between them. The CDR3 sequence is CASRGVVNTEAFF. The CDR3 DNA follows: TGTGCCAGCAGAGGGGTAGTGAACACTGAAGCTTTCTTT.

The chain carries TRBV30 and TRBJ1-5; perhaps TRBD1 as D (5 bases). The V end was cut by 0 bases, the J end by 6 bases, with 9 bases between. Germline V gene sequence: CDR1 GTSNPN, CDR2 SVGIG (reference sequence). This CDR3 has 13 residues. Here the CDR3 reads CAWSVRGGQPQHF. CDR3 sequence (DNA): TGTGCCTGGAGTGTGAGGGGCGGTCAGCCCCAGCATTTT. Variable domain in full (rest from reference TRBV30 and TRBJ1-5): SQTIHQWPATLVQPVGSPLSLECTVEGTSNPNLYWYRQAAGRGLQLLFYSVGIGQISSEVPQNLSASRPQDRQFILSSKKLLLSDSGFYLCAWSVRGGQPQHFGDGTRLSIL.

The rearrangement joins TRBV29-1 to TRBJ1-2; maybe TRBD1 (5 bases). Germline V gives CDR1 SQVTM, CDR2 ANQGSEA. This CDR3 is built from 12 residues. V was cut by 4 bases and J by 5 bases, with 11 bases left in between. Here the CDR3 DNA reads TGCAGCGTTGTAGGTCAGGGATATGGCTACACCTTC. Protein sequence: CSVVGQGYGYTF.

This chain uses TRBV7-2 with TRBJ1-6, with 7 bases aligning to TRBD1. V was pared by 5 bases and J by 0 bases, with 10 bases of the junction left unmatched. This CDR3 has 18 residues. The germline V gene has CDR1 SGHTA and CDR2 FQGNSA. Here the CDR3 DNA reads TGTGCCAGCAGCGAAGGGGGCCTGGGCAGCTCCTATAATTCACCCCTCCACTTT. Protein product: CASSEGGLGSSYNSPLHF.

V gene TRBV30 combines with J gene TRBJ2-1; D perhaps matches TRBD2 (6 bases). Germline-derived CDR1 and CDR2 are GTSNPN and SVGIG (reference sequence). This CDR3 has 13 amino acids. The ends were cut back, 6 bases at V and 1 base at J, with 10 bases in the middle. The CDR3 protein is CACGGKSYNEQFF. The CDR3 region has the DNA TGTGCCTGTGGCGGGAAGTCCTACAATGAGCAGTTCTTC.

The chain uses TRBV10-2 and TRBJ2-7, with D possibly matching TRBD1 (7 bases). This CDR3 is 13 amino acids long. The ends were cut back, 11 bases at V and 5 bases at J, with 19 bases in the middle. Germline V gene lookup returns CDR1 WSHSY and CDR2 SAAADI. The CDR3 DNA is TGCGCCGCTGGAGGGGGCTGGTTCGACGAGCAGTACTTC. As protein: CAAGGGWFDEQYF.